This T cell receptor (beta chain) was obtained from a study of shared clonotypes between healthy human individuals. Study background: Donors had three CD4 naive, three CD4 memory, two CD8 naive and one CD8 memory plate apiece.

The data were produced by immunoSEQ multiplex PCR, yet TCRdb's version contains in-frame clones alone and is incomplete. This sample has some 2,500,000 clones, with about 90% found just once. V was shortened by 5 bases and J by 5 bases, with 6 bases between the two germline ends. Per the germline V gene, CDR1 is LGHNT and CDR2 is FRNRAP. The CDR3 loop spans 11 amino acids. Only one count was recorded for this clone. The genes are TRBV12-5 and TRBJ1-1; weak D call: TRBD1 (5 bases). The TCR comes from a man aged 18 to 30 in good health. Some clones in this sample may be carry-over from other donors' samples. Sequenced sample: naive CD4+ T cells from PBMCs. Described subset: CD45RA+ positively selected. CDR3 in amino acids: CASGRQTEAFF. The CDR3, as DNA: TGTGCTAGTGGTCGACAGACTGAAGCTTTCTTT.